This TCR beta chain was found in a study of T cell repertoires in cytomegalovirus infection. About the research overall: Public signatures in TCR beta pointed to CMV infection and matching HLA type.

J lost 7 bases, V lost 5 bases, and 6 bases had no gene match. CDR1 is SQVTM, CDR2 ANQGSEA, per germline. The CDR3 consists of 12 residues. This clonotype has more than one count but fewer than ten. TCRdb redid the calling of the reads with MiXCR, one entry per CDR3 protein. This sample has approximately 500,000 distinct CDR3 sequences; 15% to 20% occur once, and the top ten carry 20% to 30%. The sequencing sample was made of CD8+ T cells from PBMCs. The origin of this receptor is a human donor in good health (CMV status not recorded). Some clones in this sample may be carry-over from other donors' samples. The rearrangement joins TRBV29-1 to TRBJ1-2, with 8 bases that match TRBD1. The CDR3 bases are TGCAGCGTTCGACAGGGGAAGCGTGGCTACACCTTC. This sequence encodes CSVRQGKRGYTF. Together with reference TRBV29-1 and TRBJ1-2, the CDR3 gives the full variable domain: SAVISQKPSRDICQRGTSLTIQCQVDSQVTMMFWYRQQPGQSLTLIATANQGSEATYESGFVIDKFPISRPNLTFSTLTVSNMSPEDSSIYLCSVRQGKRGYTFGSGTRLTVV.